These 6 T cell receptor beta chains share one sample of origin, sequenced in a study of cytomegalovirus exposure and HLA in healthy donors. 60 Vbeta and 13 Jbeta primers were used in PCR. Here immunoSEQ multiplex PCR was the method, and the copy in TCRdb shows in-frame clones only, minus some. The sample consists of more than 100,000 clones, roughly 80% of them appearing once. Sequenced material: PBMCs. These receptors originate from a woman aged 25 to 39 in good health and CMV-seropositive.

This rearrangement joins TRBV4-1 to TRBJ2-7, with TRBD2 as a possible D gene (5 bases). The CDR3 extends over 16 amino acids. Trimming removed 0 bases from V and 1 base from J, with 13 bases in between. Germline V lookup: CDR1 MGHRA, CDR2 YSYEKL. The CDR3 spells CASSQDESGFSYEQYF. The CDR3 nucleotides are TGCGCCAGCAGCCAAGACGAGTCGGGGTTTTCCTACGAGCAGTACTTC.

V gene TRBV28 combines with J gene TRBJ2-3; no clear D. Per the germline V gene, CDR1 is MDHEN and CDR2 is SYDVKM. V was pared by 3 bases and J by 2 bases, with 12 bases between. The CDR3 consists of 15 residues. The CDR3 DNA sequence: TGTGCCAGCAGTTTCTCCCGCGGATACACAGATACGCAGTATTTT. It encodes CASSFSRGYTDTQYF. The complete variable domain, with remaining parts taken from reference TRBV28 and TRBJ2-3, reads DVKVTQSSRYLVKRTGEKVFLECVQDMDHENMFWYRQDPGLGLRLIYFSYDVKMKEKGDIPEGYSVSREKKERFSLILESASTNQTSMYLCASSFSRGYTDTQYFGPGTRLTVL.

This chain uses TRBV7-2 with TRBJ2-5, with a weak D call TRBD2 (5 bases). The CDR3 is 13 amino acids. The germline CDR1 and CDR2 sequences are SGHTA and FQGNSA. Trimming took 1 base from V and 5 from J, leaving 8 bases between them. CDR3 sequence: CASSLGTWETQYF. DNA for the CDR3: TGTGCCAGCAGCTTAGGGACTTGGGAGACCCAGTACTTC.

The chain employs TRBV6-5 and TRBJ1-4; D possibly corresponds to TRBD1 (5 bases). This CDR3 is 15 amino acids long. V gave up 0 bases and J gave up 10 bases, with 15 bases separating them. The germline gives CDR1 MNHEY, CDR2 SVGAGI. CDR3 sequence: CASSYSGGGRVKLFF. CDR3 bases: TGTGCCAGCAGTTACTCGGGGGGGGGTCGAGTAAAACTGTTTTTT.

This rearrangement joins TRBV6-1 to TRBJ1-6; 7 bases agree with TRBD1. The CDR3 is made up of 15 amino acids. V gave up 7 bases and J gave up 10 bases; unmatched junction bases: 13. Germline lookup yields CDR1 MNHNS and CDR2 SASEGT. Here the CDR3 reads CASTSSGGVESPLHF. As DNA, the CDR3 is TGTGCCAGCACCTCCTCAGGGGGAGTAGAATCACCCCTCCACTTT.

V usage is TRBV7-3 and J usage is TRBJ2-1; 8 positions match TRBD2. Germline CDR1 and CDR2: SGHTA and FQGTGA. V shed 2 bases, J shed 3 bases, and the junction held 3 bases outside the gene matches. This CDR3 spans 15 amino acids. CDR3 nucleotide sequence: TGTGCCAGCAGCTTATCGCGGGGGGACTACAATGAGCAGTTCTTC. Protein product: CASSLSRGDYNEQFF.